This TCR beta chain emerged from a study of cytomegalovirus exposure and HLA in healthy donors. Study results and caveats: Some TCR beta chains (over 150 of them) were listed as cytomegalovirus-associated. At a 0.05 false discovery rate, a later analysis found 16,951 TCR beta sequences to be associated with HLA alleles. A later analysis revealed that TCR association rates differed between HLA loci, peaking at DRB1 and bottoming out at HLA-C. Productive rates of about 87% or about 30% were seen for most TCR beta V segments in an earlier analysis.

V gave up 5 bases and J gave up 8 bases; unmatched junction bases: 4. The CDR3 is 14 amino acids. Looked up from germline, CDR1 is SGHTA and CDR2 is FQGTGA. Primers: 60 Vbeta forward and 13 Jbeta reverse. TCRdb keeps only in-frame clones here, not all; method: immunoSEQ multiplex PCR. The repertoire holds around 40,000 clones, with 55% to 75% as singletons. As regards this clone: Its antigen remains unknown.

The sample was PBMCs. The genes are TRBV7-3 and TRBJ2-1; the match to TRBD2 covers 12 bases. The receptor's source is a woman aged 25-40 years in good health and CMV-seronegative. CDR3: CASSPSGRAYEQFF. The DNA for the CDR3 is TGTGCCAGCAGCCCTAGCGGGAGGGCCTATGAGCAGTTCTTC. Filled out from reference TRBV7-3 and TRBJ2-1, the complete variable domain reads GAGVSQTPSNKVTEKGKYVELRCDPISGHTALYWYRQSLGQGPEFLIYFQGTGAADDSGLPNDRFFAVRPEGSVSTLKIQRTERGDSAVYLCASSPSGRAYEQFFGPGTRLTVL.